This T cell receptor beta chain is drawn from a study of radiotherapy plus CTLA-4 blockade in lung cancer. Study at large: Patients showed objective responses in 18% of cases, and disease control was achieved by less than 35%. Broader study findings: How blood T cell clones changed early, along with interferon-beta, reportedly forecast response best. Following radiotherapy plus ipilimumab, tumor-derived TCR clones expanded in the blood.

Profiling relied on immunoSEQ multiplex PCR, and the TCRdb table lists in-frame clones only, not all of them. The table has about 60,000 clones, 77% seen once. For this clone: The antigen is undetermined.

CDR1 is SGHRS and CDR2 is YFSETQ in the germline V gene. Unmatched junction bases numbered 2, after V lost 4 bases and J lost 2 bases. This CDR3 is built from 14 residues. This sequence originates from a human donor with non-small cell lung cancer who had a partial response to radiotherapy plus ipilimumab. The sample consisted of peripheral blood, taken from a patient treated with radiotherapy plus ipilimumab. This chain uses TRBV5-1 with TRBJ2-7, with 11 bases that match TRBD1. The CDR3 DNA sequence: TGCGCCAGCAGCCCGGGACAGGGGGCCTACGAGCAGTACTTC. Its protein is CASSPGQGAYEQYF.